Below, 26 T cell receptor beta chains from the same sample are listed, as sequenced in a study of blood T cells in healthy people across ages. The authors ran a second PCR of about 6 to 11 cycles using a sample-barcoded 5' primer and a J-beta primer mix. Each CDR3 protein gets one entry after TCRdb re-called the 5' RACE reads with MiXCR. The sample shows roughly 800,000 distinct CDR3 sequences, roughly 25% of them seen only once. These same data were also listed under a study on T cells of mothers and their children.

The sequencing input was blood. The receptors come from a boy younger than 18 in good health.

This clonotype has only a few counts. The chain joins TRBV5-1 to TRBJ1-2; D is unclear. This CDR3 spans 13 amino acids. V was shortened by 3 bases and J by 1 base, with 7 bases between the two germline ends. The germline gives CDR1 SGHRS, CDR2 YFSETQ. The CDR3 region is CASSSDYNYGYTF. Here the CDR3 DNA reads TGCGCCAGCAGCTCGGACTATAACTATGGCTACACCTTC.

This clonotype has only a few counts. V and J are TRBV5-1 and TRBJ2-1; a possible D gene is TRBD2 (7 bases). The DNA end favors TRBJ2-5, so the J call may be wrong. The CDR3 covers 13 residues. From germline, CDR1 is SGHRS and CDR2 YFSETQ. The chain's CDR3 is CASHTGGGETQYF. The CDR3 DNA reads TGCGCCAGCCACACGGGGGGCGGAGAGACCCAGTACTTC.

This clonotype was recorded a few times. The genes are TRBV14 and TRBJ1-6; 8 bases align to TRBD1. The junction had 4 bases not matched to a gene; V was cut back by 1 base and J by 5 bases. From germline, CDR1 is SGHDN and CDR2 FVKESK. This CDR3 has 16 amino acids. For the CDR3, the DNA is TGTGCCAGCAGCCAAGCGCAGGGGGCAAATAATTCACCCCTCCACTTT. It codes for CASSQAQGANNSPLHF. The full variable domain, its missing parts supplied by reference TRBV14 and TRBJ1-6, is EAGVTQFPSHSVIEKGQTVTLRCDPISGHDNLYWYRRVMGKEIKFLLHFVKESKQDESGMPNNRFLAERTGGTYSTLKVQPAELEDSGVYFCASSQAQGANNSPLHFGNGTRLTVT.

The chain links TRBV12-3 or TRBV12-4 to TRBJ2-5; 7 nucleotides match TRBD2. This CDR3 spans 14 amino acids. Trimming at V came to 3 bases and at J to 4 bases, leaving 5 bases not matched to a gene. The CDR3 region is CASSFREGGETQYF. For the CDR3, the DNA is TGTGCCAGCAGTTTCAGGGAGGGCGGAGAGACCCAGTACTTC.

This clonotype occurred a few times. The DNA of the CDR3 is TGCAGTGCTAGAGATATGGGGGCGGTAAACAATGAGCAGTTCTTC. Amino acid sequence: CSARDMGAVNNEQFF. The chain has TRBV20-1 and TRBJ2-1; TRBD1 might be the D (6 bases). The CDR3 extends over 15 amino acids. Per germline, CDR1 DFQATT and CDR2 SNEGSKA (reference sequence). Trimming shortened V by 0 bases and J by 5 bases, and 14 bases separated the two germline ends.

This clonotype has just a few counts. This chain connects TRBV10-3 to TRBJ2-1; 8 bases align to TRBD2. Per germline, CDR1 ENHRY and CDR2 SYGVKD. V dropped 3 bases and J dropped 7; count of bases not matched to a gene: 5. The CDR3 has 14 amino acids. CDR3 region: CAISEGTRTNEQFF. The DNA for the CDR3 is TGTGCCATCAGTGAAGGGACTAGAACGAATGAGCAGTTCTTC.

The genes are TRBV30 and TRBJ2-7; D is unclear. The V gene lost 0 bases and the J gene lost 6 bases, with 6 bases spanning the gap. The CDR3 totals 11 residues. Germline CDR1 and CDR2: GTSNPN and SVGIG (reference sequence). The CDR3 nucleotides are TGTGCCTGGAGTGTAAGCTCCGAGCAGTACTTC. Its protein is CAWSVSSEQYF.

To note about this clonotype: A much larger clonotype is one base distant, so this may be a read error. This chain joins TRBV2 and TRBJ2-5; TRBD2 matches at 8 bases. The ends lost 5 bases at V and 1 base at J; junction bases unmatched: 6. The CDR3 extends over 15 amino acids. Germline V CDR1 and CDR2: SNHLY, FYNNEI. The CDR3 nucleotides are TGTGCCAGCAGTCGACTAGCGAGGGGCCAAGAGACCCAGTACTTC. This encodes CASSRLARGQETQYF.

This clonotype came up a few times. Compared with germline, one end of the junction differs, possibly owing to a read error. The chain has TRBV29-1 and TRBJ2-2; D not resolved. The CDR3 is 14 residues long. Looked up from germline, CDR1 is SQVTM and CDR2 is ANQGSEA. The CDR3 protein is CSIERQENTGELFF. CDR3 DNA sequence: TGCAGCATTGAGCGCCAGGAGAACACCGGGGAGCTGTTTTTT.

This clonotype was counted between two and nine times. The chain links TRBV20-1 to TRBJ2-1; no reliable D call. V was pared by 6 bases and J by 0 bases, with 12 bases between. The CDR3 sequence is 14 residues long. Per the germline V gene, CDR1 is DFQATT and CDR2 is SNEGSKA (reference sequence). CDR3 amino acids: CSARPPFSYNEQFF. The CDR3 DNA reads TGCAGTGCCAGGCCCCCCTTCTCCTACAATGAGCAGTTCTTC.

The chain is built from TRBV10-3 and TRBJ2-7, with 9 bases identical to TRBD1. The CDR3 sequence is 14 residues long. Germline V gives CDR1 ENHRY, CDR2 SYGVKD. V dropped 7 bases and J dropped 4; count of bases not matched to a gene: 8. The CDR3 nucleotides are TGTGCCATCAAGTTCGGGACAGGGATTTACGAGCAGTACTTC. Its translation is CAIKFGTGIYEQYF.

The chain's CDR3 is CASTPHGGASDTQYF. The DNA of the CDR3 is TGCGCCAGTACCCCTCACGGGGGGGCCTCAGATACGCAGTATTTT. This chain uses TRBV5-1 with TRBJ2-3; 8 nucleotides align to TRBD2. Trimming took 8 bases from V and 4 from J; bases not matched to a gene: 12. This CDR3 region has 15 residues. Germline loops: CDR1 SGHRS, CDR2 YFSETQ.

The rearrangement uses TRBV3-1 and TRBJ1-6; 7 bases fit TRBD1. V dropped 4 bases and J dropped 6; count of bases not matched to a gene: 6. The length of the CDR3 is 15 residues. Germline V CDR1 and CDR2: LGHDT, YNNKEL (reference sequence). CDR3 amino acids: CASSPGGTVNSPLHF. The CDR3, as DNA: TGTGCCAGCAGCCCGGGAGGGACAGTTAATTCACCCCTCCACTTT.

The chain carries TRBV10-1 and TRBJ2-2; D unresolved. The germline gives CDR1 WNHNN, CDR2 SYGVQD (reference sequence). The length of the CDR3 is 13 residues. Trimming took off 5 bases at V and 3 bases at J, with 7 bases between the two ends. CDR3 protein: CASSKDYTGELFF. DNA of the CDR3: TGCGCCAGCAGTAAAGATTACACCGGGGAGCTGTTTTTT.

The chain uses TRBV3-1 and TRBJ1-1; D possibly corresponds to TRBD1 (6 bases). Trimming took off 5 bases at V and 13 bases at J, with 11 bases between the two ends. CDR1 and CDR2 (germline): LGHDT, YNNKEL (reference sequence). The CDR3 spans 10 residues. The CDR3 DNA is TGTGCCAGCAGCGATAGGACAGTTTTCTTT. This translates into CASSDRTVFF.

This clonotype was detected only a few times. This chain links TRBV7-2 with TRBJ2-5, with a weak D call TRBD2 (6 bases). With the DNA end fitting TRBJ2-7 better, the J assignment may be wrong. The CDR3 totals 15 residues. The germline gives CDR1 SGHTA, CDR2 FQGNSA. The CDR3: CASSPGTGEWSEQYF. Here the CDR3 DNA reads TGTGCCAGCAGCCCTGGGACTGGGGAATGGAGCGAGCAGTACTTC.

The chain is built from TRBV15 and TRBJ2-3; D is possibly TRBD1 or TRBD2 (6 bases each). CDR1 is LNHNV and CDR2 is YYDKDF in the germline V gene (reference sequence). The germline V and J ends were trimmed by 4 bases and 0 bases, with 20 bases remaining between them. There are 18 residues in the CDR3. The CDR3 region has the DNA TGTGCCACCAGCACCCAAAGGGGGGCCTCCTCTAGCACAGATACGCAGTATTTT. Encoded protein: CATSTQRGASSSTDTQYF. Based on the CDR3 plus reference TRBV15 and TRBJ2-3, the full variable domain is DAMVIQNPRYQVTQFGKPVTLSCSQTLNHNVMYWYQQKSSQAPKLLFHYYDKDFNNEADTPDNFQSRRPNTSFCFLDIRSPGLGDTAMYLCATSTQRGASSSTDTQYFGPGTRLTVL.

The chain joins TRBV11-2 to TRBJ2-5; D possibly matches TRBD1 or TRBD2 (5 bases each). CDR3 length: 19 amino acids. V was cut by 1 base and J by 5 bases, with 26 bases left in between. Germline V gene sequence: CDR1 SGHAT, CDR2 FQNNGV. CDR3 DNA sequence: TGTGCCAGCAGCTTAGTGGGCGGGCCAGGGTGGTTTTCGGCGGAGACCCAGTACTTC. It translates to CASSLVGGPGWFSAETQYF. Filled out from reference TRBV11-2 and TRBJ2-5, the complete variable domain reads EAGVAQSPRYKIIEKRQSVAFWCNPISGHATLYWYQQILGQGPKLLIQFQNNGVVDDSQLPKDRFSAERLKGVDSTLKIQPAKLEDSAVYLCASSLVGGPGWFSAETQYFGPGTRLLVL.

This clonotype was detected only a few times. The chain recombines TRBV14 with TRBJ2-7; D is perhaps TRBD2 (6 bases). The CDR3 sequence is 14 residues long. The V gene's germline CDR1 is SGHDN and CDR2 FVKESK. V was pared by 3 bases and J by 3 bases, with 12 bases between. The CDR3 protein is CASSHRLVRYEQYF. CDR3 DNA: TGTGCCAGCAGCCATAGACTAGTTCGCTACGAGCAGTACTTC.

The chain links TRBV5-1 to TRBJ1-1; perhaps TRBD1 as D (6 bases). Trimming shortened V by 2 bases and J by 6 bases, and 14 bases separated the two germline ends. CDR1 and CDR2 from the germline V gene are SGHRS and YFSETQ. CDR3 length equals 14 residues. This chain's CDR3 is CASSLQGTTAEAFF. The DNA for the CDR3 is TGCGCCAGCAGCTTACAGGGAACTACTGCTGAAGCTTTCTTT.

The genes are TRBV5-5 and TRBJ2-2; 9 positions agree with TRBD1. CDR1 is SGHKS, CDR2 YYEKEE, per germline (reference sequence). The trim removed 4 bases at V and 5 bases at J, leaving 15 bases unmatched. This CDR3 has 18 residues. The CDR3 reads CASSSTGTGRGRTGELFF. The CDR3 bases are TGTGCCAGCAGCAGTACCGGGACAGGGAGAGGGAGGACCGGGGAGCTGTTTTTT.

The chain combines TRBV15 with TRBJ2-7; D unresolved. CDR3 length: 15 amino acids. The ends were cut back, 0 bases at V and 0 bases at J, with 9 bases in the middle. From germline, CDR1 is LNHNV and CDR2 YYDKDF (reference sequence). DNA of the CDR3: TGTGCCACCAGCAGAGAGGCGTCATCCTCCTACGAGCAGTACTTC. Translated: CATSREASSSYEQYF.

V and J are TRBV6-1 and TRBJ2-5; tentative D call: TRBD1 (5 bases). CDR1 MNHNS and CDR2 SASEGT come from the germline V gene. Trimming stripped 6 bases from V and 8 bases from J, with 19 bases between. The CDR3 covers 14 residues. CDR3 in amino acids: CASRMESHQGTQYF. The CDR3 DNA follows: TGTGCCAGCAGGATGGAAAGCCACCAGGGAACCCAGTACTTC.

The chain carries TRBV7-2 and TRBJ2-7; D is unresolved. The germline CDR1 and CDR2 sequences are SGHTA and FQGNSA. The CDR3 covers 12 residues. V was trimmed by 7 bases and J by 7 bases, leaving 14 bases between them. Here the CDR3 reads CASNRNLGEQYF. The CDR3 bases are TGTGCCAGCAACCGTAATCTAGGGGAGCAGTACTTC.

This clonotype appeared a few times. The chain is built from TRBV7-7 and TRBJ2-2; D is uncertain. This CDR3 has 16 amino acids. The germline V gene encodes CDR1 SSHAT and CDR2 FNYEAQ (reference sequence). The V gene lost 4 bases and the J gene lost 3 bases, with 15 bases spanning the gap. The CDR3 loop reads CASSSRAPPDTGELFF. DNA for the CDR3: TGTGCCAGCAGCTCCCGGGCCCCGCCGGACACCGGGGAGCTGTTTTTT.

The V and J genes are TRBV20-1 and TRBJ1-2; 8 bases agree with TRBD1. The J segment lost 4 bases and the V segment lost 6 bases, leaving 10 bases of the junction unmatched. This CDR3 has 14 amino acids. Germline-derived CDR1 and CDR2 are DFQATT and SNEGSKA (reference sequence). The DNA of the CDR3 is TGCAGTGCCCAACGAAGGGACAGGAGCTATGGCTACACCTTC. Its translation is CSAQRRDRSYGYTF.